Each of the 24 T cell receptor beta chains below was sequenced from the same sample in a study of control samples from healthy donors and cancer patients. Produced via immunoSEQ multiplex PCR; TCRdb's table is partial and in-frame only. This table holds approximately 100,000 clones, about 83% found once. Sequencing was performed on blood. These receptor sequences come from a woman aged 40-49 years in good health.

The chain uses TRBV10-3 and TRBJ1-2; 8 bases align to TRBD1. Germline lookup yields CDR1 ENHRY and CDR2 SYGVKD. V shed 5 bases and J 2 bases; nucleotides not matched to a gene: 13. This CDR3 comprises 17 residues. The CDR3 loop is CAISNSAGGVRNYGYTF. The CDR3 bases are TGTGCCATCAGTAATTCGGCAGGGGGCGTTAGAAACTATGGCTACACCTTC.

The count of this clone is one. The V and J genes are TRBV6-2 or TRBV6-3 and TRBJ2-5; TRBD2 matches at 9 bases. CDR1 is MNHEY and CDR2 is SVGEGT in the germline V gene. V gave up 3 bases and J gave up 3 bases; unmatched junction bases: 8. This CDR3 region has 16 residues. DNA for the CDR3: TGTGCCAGCAGTTATATCGGGGCTAGCGGGGAAGAGACCCAGTACTTC. It yields the protein CASSYIGASGEETQYF.

The rearrangement uses TRBV27 and TRBJ2-5; TRBD1 might be the D (6 bases). Germline values: CDR1 MNHEY, CDR2 SMNVEV (reference sequence). CDR3 size: 13 residues. The V end was cut by 5 bases, the J end by 5 bases, with 12 bases between. The CDR3 sequence: CASSKQGRETQYF. Here the CDR3 DNA reads TGTGCCAGCAGTAAACAGGGTCGCGAGACCCAGTACTTC.

For the CDR3, the DNA is TGTGCCTGGAGGACAGGGACGAACACCGGGGAGCTGTTTTTT. This codes for CAWRTGTNTGELFF. V is TRBV30 and J is TRBJ2-2; 7 positions match TRBD1. The J segment lost 0 bases and the V segment lost 3 bases, leaving 1 base of the junction unmatched. The CDR3 spans 14 residues. CDR1 is GTSNPN, CDR2 SVGIG, per germline (reference sequence).

The V gene is TRBV7-9, the J gene TRBJ1-1; D unresolved. Germline V CDR1 and CDR2: SEHNR, FQNEAQ (reference sequence). This CDR3 is built from 12 residues. Trimming took 5 bases from V and 3 from J, leaving 7 bases between them. CDR3 residues: CASSRPDTEAFF. In nucleotides, the CDR3 is TGTGCCAGCAGCCGCCCAGACACTGAAGCTTTCTTT.

This clone was seen just once. This specimen includes other DNA sequences encoding the same CDR3. The J gene is TRBJ1-4, the V gene TRBV4-3; D unresolved. Trimming stripped 3 bases from V and 8 bases from J, with 7 bases between. The CDR3 has 12 amino acids. Germline CDR1 LGHNA, CDR2 YSLEER. Here the CDR3 DNA reads TGCGCCAGCAGCCAGCTAGGGGAAAAACTGTTTTTT. Protein sequence: CASSQLGEKLFF.

The rearrangement links TRBV7-9 to TRBJ2-7; TRBD1 agrees at 7 bases. Per the germline V gene, CDR1 is SEHNR and CDR2 is FQNEAQ (reference sequence). With V trimmed by 4 bases and J by 11 bases, 5 bases remained unmatched. The CDR3 spans 11 residues. The CDR3 nucleotides are TGTGCCAGCAGCTCAGGACAGGTTGAGTACTTC. Protein sequence: CASSSGQVEYF.

This clone occurred once. This sequence joins TRBV15 and TRBJ1-5; possible D gene TRBD1, 5 bases. The CDR3 sequence is 15 residues long. In germline, CDR1 is LNHNV, CDR2 YYDKDF (reference sequence). V gave up 2 bases and J gave up 0 bases, with 8 bases separating them. In nucleotides, the CDR3 is TGTGCCACCAGCAGAAGGGGACTTAGCAATCAGCCCCAGCATTTT. Residues: CATSRRGLSNQPQHF.

V is TRBV6-1 and J is TRBJ1-3; no firm D call. V lost 6 bases and J lost 0, with 12 bases in between. Germline V lookup: CDR1 MNHNS, CDR2 SASEGT. This CDR3 comprises 15 residues. The DNA for the CDR3 is TGTGCCAGCAGGAGGGAGGGTGCCTCTGGAAACACCATATATTTT. Amino acid sequence: CASRREGASGNTIYF.

The chain has TRBV19 and TRBJ1-2, with D possibly TRBD1 on 5 matching bases. The CDR3 loop spans 16 amino acids. CDR1 LNHDA and CDR2 SQIVND come from the germline V gene (reference sequence). The ends were cut back, 6 bases at V and 0 bases at J, with 17 bases in the middle. In DNA form, the CDR3 reads TGTGCCAGTAGGCCTCGAGACAGTACCTCTAACTATGGCTACACCTTC. Translated, it gives CASRPRDSTSNYGYTF.

This chain joins TRBV10-3 and TRBJ1-6; the D gene is possibly TRBD1 (6 bases). Germline V gene lookup returns CDR1 ENHRY and CDR2 SYGVKD. This CDR3 is 13 amino acids long. Trimming took 5 bases from V and 8 from J, leaving 10 bases between them. This CDR3 reads CAISPGVDSPLHF. CDR3 sequence (DNA): TGTGCCATCAGTCCAGGGGTGGATTCACCCCTCCACTTT.

This clone has only a few counts. The chain joins TRBV10-1 to TRBJ2-3; D gene uncertain. V lost 6 bases, J lost 6 bases, and 13 bases lay in between. CDR1 and CDR2 (germline): WNHNN, SYGVQD (reference sequence). The CDR3 loop spans 13 amino acids. The CDR3 loop is CASSREIVDTQYF. The CDR3 DNA follows: TGCGCCAGCAGCCGCGAAATAGTGGATACGCAGTATTTT.

With respect to this clone: This sample includes further DNA sequences coding for the same CDR3. This chain uses TRBV19 with TRBJ1-1; TRBD1 is a possible D gene (5 bases). Germline V lookup: CDR1 LNHDA, CDR2 SQIVND (reference sequence). The CDR3 length is 13 residues. V shed 2 bases and J shed 1 base, with 5 bases lying between them. CDR3 protein: CASSIQGNTEAFF. CDR3 in DNA: TGTGCCAGTAGTATACAGGGGAACACTGAAGCTTTCTTT.

The chain recombines TRBV5-1 with TRBJ1-4; D gene unclear. The CDR3 loop spans 15 amino acids. The V gene's germline CDR1 is SGHRS and CDR2 YFSETQ. Trimming shortened V by 4 bases and J by 7 bases, and 17 bases separated the two germline ends. The CDR3 DNA reads TGCGCCAGCAGCACACAAACGGGTGGAGTTGAAAAACTGTTTTTT. It specifies CASSTQTGGVEKLFF.

This chain links TRBV2 with TRBJ1-2; 10 positions agree with TRBD1. The length of the CDR3 is 14 residues. The germline V gene has CDR1 SNHLY and CDR2 FYNNEI. Losses at the gene ends were 7 bases for V and 4 bases for J; bases not matched to a gene: 6. CDR3 loop: CASNRDRGSYGYTF. The DNA of the CDR3 is TGTGCCAGCAATAGGGACAGGGGAAGCTATGGCTACACCTTC.

J is TRBJ2-1 and V is TRBV19, with D possibly matching TRBD2 (5 bases). This CDR3 contains 16 residues. Trimming shortened V by 3 bases and J by 7 bases, and 19 bases separated the two germline ends. CDR1 is LNHDA and CDR2 is SQIVND in the germline V gene (reference sequence). The CDR3 region is CASSMRGFRRWNEQFF. CDR3 DNA sequence: TGTGCCAGTAGTATGAGAGGGTTCAGGAGGTGGAATGAGCAGTTCTTC.

This clone was seen a handful of times. The DNA of the CDR3 is TGTGCCAGCAGTCCCCCCCAGAGTGGAGAAGCTTTCTTT. Encoded protein: CASSPPQSGEAFF. This chain uses TRBV12-3 or TRBV12-4 with TRBJ1-1; D unresolved. V lost 5 bases to trimming and J lost 8 bases, with 15 bases between them. The CDR3 is 13 residues long.

The J gene is TRBJ2-6, the V gene TRBV19; D is ambiguous. The CDR3 runs to 14 residues. Trimming shortened V by 1 base and J by 2 bases, and 3 bases separated the two germline ends. CDR1 is LNHDA, CDR2 SQIVND, per germline (reference sequence). Here the CDR3 DNA reads TGTGCCAGTAGTATAGTGACTGGGGCCAACGTCCTGACTTTC. Its translation is CASSIVTGANVLTF.

This rearrangement joins TRBV27 to TRBJ2-7; D gene unclear. Trimming removed 5 bases at V and 2 bases at J, with 13 bases between. The CDR3 totals 14 residues. Germline V gives CDR1 MNHEY, CDR2 SMNVEV (reference sequence). The CDR3 here is CASSIPGRPYEQYF. The CDR3 coding sequence is TGTGCCAGCAGTATCCCCGGACGCCCCTACGAGCAGTACTTC.

This clone was picked up a small number of times. This chain links TRBV7-2 with TRBJ2-5; D tentatively fits TRBD1 or TRBD2 (5 bases each). V lost 5 bases and J 4 bases, leaving 14 bases between the germline ends. The CDR3 has 14 residues. Germline V gives CDR1 SGHTA, CDR2 FQGNSA. CDR3 loop: CASSPGTLPETQYF. The CDR3, as DNA: TGTGCCAGCAGCCCCGGGACCCTACCAGAGACCCAGTACTTC.

The CDR3 region is CACQTGEENGYTF. The CDR3 nucleotides read TGTGCCTGCCAGACAGGGGAAGAAAATGGCTACACCTTC. The chain couples TRBV30 to TRBJ1-2; the match to TRBD1 covers 8 bases. The V and J ends lost 6 bases and 6 bases, in that order; junction bases with no gene match: 9. The CDR3 is 13 amino acids. CDR1 is GTSNPN, CDR2 SVGIG, per germline (reference sequence).

This sequence joins TRBV7-2 and TRBJ2-6; D not resolved. This CDR3 contains 16 residues. Germline V gene sequence: CDR1 SGHTA, CDR2 FQGNSA. V was clipped by 1 base and J by 0 bases, with 7 bases between them. CDR3 bases: TGTGCCAGCAGCTTAGACACGACCTCTGGGGCCAACGTCCTGACTTTC. It specifies CASSLDTTSGANVLTF.

V usage is TRBV6-5 and J usage is TRBJ1-2, with TRBD1 identical over 7 bases. The ends lost 0 bases at V and 2 bases at J; junction bases unmatched: 3. The CDR3 has 15 residues. In germline, CDR1 is MNHEY, CDR2 SVGAGI. The CDR3 protein is CASSYSQGQNYGYTF. Here the CDR3 DNA reads TGTGCCAGCAGTTACTCCCAGGGACAGAACTATGGCTACACCTTC.

The gene calls are TRBV6-2 or TRBV6-3 and TRBJ1-1, with D unresolved. CDR1 and CDR2 from the germline V gene are MNHEY and SVGEGT. V lost 5 bases and J lost 1, with 11 bases in between. The CDR3 covers 14 residues. The CDR3 nucleotides read TGTGCCAGCAGTATCCGTATGGGGAACACTGAAGCTTTCTTT. Translated, it gives CASSIRMGNTEAFF.